This paragraph reports one T cell receptor (beta chain). Its cognate antigen is unknown. This specimen comes from a study of T cells expressing NK-cell markers. Study information: The TCR beta repertoires were obtained from sorted CD3+CD56+NKG2C+, CD3+CD56+NKG2C- and CD3+CD56-NKG2C+ T cells. Study-level results: Several donors likewise had their CD3+CD56-NKG2C+ fraction led by these clonotypes. Whether expanded NKG2C+ T cell clones recognized HCMV stayed uncertain.

Germline V gives CDR1 SGHAT, CDR2 FQDESV (reference sequence). The CDR3 runs to 13 residues. As the method of synthesis, 5'RACE template switching with UMIs yielded TCR beta cDNA. Reprocessing the 5' RACE reads, TCRdb reports a single entry for every CDR3 protein and omits DNA. Its clone listing holds a few hundred thousand distinct CDR3 sequences. This TCR was sampled from a man between 18 and 69 years old in good health. The V and J genes are TRBV11-1 and TRBJ1-2; as DNA is missing, the TRBD1 call by TCRdb cannot be tested. Sequencing used blood T cells: a sorted CD56 or NKG2C T cell subset, CD4+ or CD8+ T cells, or bulk PBMC T cells (not recorded which). CDR3 in amino acids: CASSFDPQGVYTF. The full variable domain, its missing parts supplied by reference TRBV11-1 and TRBJ1-2, is EAEVAQSPRYKITEKSQAVAFWCDPISGHATLYWYRQILGQGPELLVQFQDESVVDDSQLPKDRFSAERLKGVDSTLKIQPAELGDSAMYLCASSFDPQGVYTFGSGTRLTVV.